The TCR beta chain under discussion was sequenced for a study of CD8+ T cells in alopecia areata. Treatment noted: oral pan-JAK inhibitor, 5-10 mg twice daily. For this clone: Its antigen is as yet unknown.

Whole-study results and caveats: Only a single nonresponder existed, so baseline CD8+ expansion links stay unclear.

The germline gives CDR1 LNHNV, CDR2 YYDKDF (reference sequence). There are 14 residues in the CDR3. V was cut by 1 base and J by 2 bases, with 9 bases left in between. Investigators isolated RNA and reverse transcribed it into cDNA to act as the sequencing template. The data were produced by immunoSEQ multiplex PCR, yet TCRdb's version contains in-frame clones alone and is incomplete. The sample has approximately 180,000 clones; around three fifths are singletons. The sequence was obtained from a human donor with alopecia areata. This chain links TRBV15 with TRBJ2-7, with D possibly TRBD1 on 5 matching bases. The sample in question was CD4+ T cells sorted from blood, obtained at week 24, from a patient treated with tofacitinib. The CDR3 nucleotides are TGTGCCACCAGCAGAGTCAAAGGGGCCTACGAGCAGTACTTC. Encoded protein: CATSRVKGAYEQYF.